The subject of this entry is one T cell receptor (beta chain). These data belong to a study of Ad26.COV2.S vaccination and SARS-CoV-2 variants. Whole-study context: Enrolled in COV1001, the donor was in the Ad26.COV2.S trial arm, which received the vaccine. Ad26.COV2.S shots went into the muscle once or twice, 56 days apart.

Method: immunoSEQ multiplex PCR; TCRdb's copy keeps in-frame clones and lacks some. The sample holds 350,000 to 450,000 clones; roughly four fifths are singletons and the top ten take about 7.1%. CDR3 length: 14 amino acids. Trimming removed 5 bases at V and 4 bases at J, with 14 bases between. Germline V gives CDR1 SEHNR, CDR2 FQNEAQ (reference sequence). The sample's treatment: roughly 20 received Ad26.COV2.S at low or high dose, single or two shots; roughly five received placebo; per-sample allocation not given. Day 63 after the first injection of vaccine or placebo was the sampling time. The input for sequencing was peripheral blood, taken in a trial of Ad26.COV2.S vaccine versus placebo. The TCR sequence derives from a person between 18 and 65 years old who received the Ad26.COV2.S COVID-19 vaccine or a placebo. The rearrangement uses TRBV7-9 and TRBJ2-5; D may be TRBD1 (5 bases). The CDR3 sequence is CASSLQRGRETQYF. CDR3 sequence (DNA): TGTGCCAGCAGCCTCCAAAGGGGAAGAGAGACCCAGTACTTC.